This T cell receptor (beta chain) was sequenced for a study of beta chain features in type 1 diabetes. From germline, CDR1 is LNHDA and CDR2 SQIVND (reference sequence). The CDR3 is 15 amino acids. V shed 3 bases and J 0 bases; nucleotides not matched to a gene: 2. This clone turned up a few times. Sequenced material consisted of expressed TCRB transcripts (all of the isolated RNA was reverse transcribed). Here immunoSEQ multiplex PCR was the method, and the copy in TCRdb shows in-frame clones only, minus some. The data contain about 330,000 clones, around 10% of them seen just once; the ten biggest clones take up 0.015% to 0.02%.

This receptor was identified in a woman younger than 45 in good health. The V and J genes are TRBV19 and TRBJ2-4, with 7 bases lining up with TRBD2. The source material was naive CD4+ T cells from blood. This CDR3 reads CASSMGGLAKNIQYF. For the CDR3, the DNA is TGTGCCAGTAGTATGGGGGGGTTAGCCAAAAACATTCAGTACTTC.